The clone carrying this T cell receptor (beta chain) was seen more than once but under ten times. The antigen is undetermined. These data are taken from a study of blood T cells in healthy people across ages. Primers used in a second PCR of about 6 to 11 cycles were a sample-barcoded 5' primer and a J-beta primer mix. TCRdb reanalysed the 5' RACE reads using MiXCR and keeps one entry per CDR3 protein. This sample carries approximately 320,000 distinct CDR3 sequences, 25% to 30% of them seen once, and the ten largest clones take around 30%. Points from the study as a whole: Older age went with lower TCR beta diversity per million T cells, in a roughly linear way.

This receptor was taken from a woman aged 70-85 years in good health. Material for sequencing was blood.

This chain's CDR3 is CASTPGPGNYGYTF. Here the CDR3 DNA reads TGTGCCAGCACCCCAGGTCCAGGGAACTATGGCTACACCTTC. The chain recombines TRBV12-3 or TRBV12-4 with TRBJ1-2, with D possibly being TRBD1 (5 bases). The V and J ends lost 7 bases and 2 bases respectively, with 14 bases between them. There are 14 residues in the CDR3.